What follows is one TCR beta chain and its context. CDR1 LNHDA and CDR2 SQIVND come from the germline V gene (reference sequence). This CDR3 has 11 residues. V lost 9 bases and J 5 bases, leaving 10 bases between the germline ends. The entry originates in a study of cytomegalovirus exposure and HLA in healthy donors. The PCR made use of 60 Vbeta and 13 Jbeta primers. Generated by immunoSEQ multiplex PCR, the TCRdb table keeps only in-frame clones and is missing some. The top ten clones hold about 2.5% of a sample with some 91,000 clones, 64% of them seen once. This chain joins TRBV19 and TRBJ1-1; a weak D match, TRBD1 (5 bases). The clonotype comes from a human donor in good health. The sequencing sample was made of PBMCs. Here the CDR3 reads CASPGWTEAFF. Here the CDR3 DNA reads TGTGCCAGCCCAGGGTGGACTGAAGCTTTCTTT.